This TCR beta chain comes out of a study of shared clonotypes between healthy human individuals (dated by TCRdb to 2018 to 2020). With regard to the full study: Three men and two women, aged 18 to 49 years, made up the cohort. For each donor, CD4 naive and CD4 memory were each given three plates, CD8 naive was given two plates, and CD8 memory was given one plate. To estimate repertoire size and how much clonotypes are shared between individuals, the study performed deep sequencing of blood TCR repertoires from roughly five healthy adults. Libraries were prepared and TCR repertoires were sequenced by different laboratories using diverse techniques, in order to increase sequencing depth and limit assay-specific biases. Between about 0.8 and 8.9 billion PBMCs per donor were obtained by leukapheresis.

This clone appeared a single time. It has no known antigen specificity. Base quality data are lacking; no much larger clone is found one base away. The paper as a whole reports these results and caveats: When a handful of donors were compared, the shared fraction of clonotypes was about 5% for naive CD4, approximately 3.3% for naive CD8, 2% to 2.5% for memory CD4, and under 0.5% for memory CD8. Compared with non-shared clonotypes, the clonotypes found in all four sorted-subset donors had higher generation probabilities. Naive subsets generally had larger estimated clonotype richness than memory subsets. Based on pairwise subsampling, the degree of clonotype sharing among donors was expected to be affected by sequencing depth. The genetic and exposure-history diversity represented was limited by the small number of donors. Incomplete sequencing was indicated by rarefaction of sorted-subset datasets, despite the large sequencing depth. Sampling was restricted to blood, and TCR repertoires in tissues likely differ from the TCR repertoires found in blood.

The cysteine opens and the phenylalanine closes a CDR3 of 16 amino acids. The retained sequence is limited to the CDR3, 48 bases, with the frame set at the first base. The germline V gene encodes CDR1 SGHVS and CDR2 FNYEAQ. Compared with germline, V lacks 4 bases and J lacks 3 bases; bases without a gene match: 9. For the CD8 naive samples, CD45RO-negative cells were positively selected for CCR7, yielding a CD45RA+CCR7+ population from which TemRA cells were excluded. Healthy HIV-negative adults with no recently reported acute infections or vaccinations were included as donors. All donors were Caucasian adults living in Nashville, Tennessee, USA. Blood was collected by leukapheresis, and PBMCs were isolated by Ficoll-Histopaque density gradient centrifugation and then cryopreserved in liquid nitrogen vapor phase. Analytical flow cytometry was used to check the purity and quantity of every magnetically sorted T cell population. Genomic DNA was isolated from each sorted fraction and quantified by UV absorbance on a Nanodrop 2000c.

Using the deep immunoSEQ assay, multiplex PCR amplified TCR CDR3 regions from genomic DNA. For each cell subset, the extracted genomic DNA was distributed evenly across all wells of several immunoSEQ 96-well plates, and each plate served as one replicate. For sorted subsets, around 0.2 ug genomic DNA, equal to 30,000 or so T cell genomes, was loaded into each replicate PCR. The purified libraries were quantified using a Qubit 3.0 fluorometer, sized with a Bioanalyzer 2100, and then quantified again using the KAPA Library Quantification kit. Every immunoSEQ 96-well plate was sequenced on a dedicated single-read 150-cycle Illumina NextSeq 550 flow cell. For the original study's pipeline: The immunoSEQ output contained only junctional sequences without quality scores, so filtering could not match that applied to full-length reads. Sequences were annotated with PyIR, a Python wrapper for IgBLAST v1.9, and V/J genes and CDR3 were assigned using IMGT germline references. Reads with weak V/J assignments (E-value above 1e-6), missing CDR3, stop codons, out-of-frame junctions, or ambiguous translated residues were removed. V3J clonotypes were defined as sequences sharing an identical inferred V gene, J gene, and CDR3 amino acid sequence. Percentage overlap between repertoires was calculated by dividing the number of shared unique clonotypes by the size of the smaller repertoire. RTK rarefaction, the Chao1 estimator, and Recon v2.1 estimates of unobserved clonotypes were used to assess repertoire richness. Generation probabilities were computed with OLGA for all TCRbeta clonotypes obtained by the gDNA method from several donors. TCRdb took this table from immuneACCESS and kept in-frame rearrangements with V and J called. Such tables lack part of the clones; where checked against another copy, unresolved V genes explain under half of the gap, and the rest is unexplained. D and trimming come from the DNA, and the V and J calls and clone size come from that table. Across this sample there are just over 2,000,000 clones, with approximately 94% seen only once. 0.9% to 1.3% of the sample is in the top ten clones.

This clonotype was obtained from a man aged 18-30 years in good health. The chain couples TRBV7-6 to TRBJ2-7, and TRBD2 aligns with 10 junction nucleotides. Sequences were obtained from naive CD8+ T cells sorted from blood. The cell subset or site label of this sample denotes: CD45RA+CCR7+. In nucleotides, the sequence is TGTGCCAGCAGCTCCCATCTAGCGGGAGCTGTCTACGAGCAGTACTTC. This gives the protein CASSSHLAGAVYEQYF. Supplemented by the reference TRBV7-6 and TRBJ2-7 proteins around the CDR3, the complete variable domain is GAGVSQSPRYKVTKRGQDVALRCDPISGHVSLYWYRQALGQGPEFLTYFNYEAQQDKSGLPNDRFSAERPEGSISTLTIQRTEQRDSAMYRCASSSHLAGAVYEQYFGPGTRLTVT.